The rows below give T cell receptor beta chains drawn from one sample of a study of blood T cell repertoires in COVID-19. Sequencing was performed with immunoSEQ multiplex PCR; in TCRdb, only in-frame clones are kept and a portion is missing. Of 250,000 to 300,000 clones listed, about 86% are singletons. Source material: peripheral blood. The receptor set was obtained from a woman aged 25-40 years with COVID-19, enrolled during active disease. Both conserved end residues are part of each CDR3. The order of the fields is CDR3 DNA, CDR3 protein, clone size, D gene, V gene, J gene. A D gene is named only where the DNA matches it firmly. Some rows have no size entry. The others give once, few or many, or a class for an expanded clone.

DNA: TGTGCCAGCTCATACGGACAGAACACTGAAGCTTTCTTT; CDR3: CASSYGQNTEAFF; size: NA; D: NA; V: TRBV18; J: TRBJ1-1
DNA: TGCGCCAGCAGCACGGCTCCCCTCGGGGGGGCAGGCGGGGAGCTGTTTTTT; CDR3: CASSTAPLGGAGGELFF; size: few; D: TRBD2; V: TRBV5-1; J: TRBJ2-2
DNA: TGTGCCAGCAGTTTGACAGGACGGTACGAGCAGTACTTC; CDR3: CASSLTGRYEQYF; size: NA; D: NA; V: TRBV27; J: TRBJ2-7
DNA: TGCGCCAGCAGCTTCGGGGGTCGGGAGCAGTACTTC; CDR3: CASSFGGREQYF; size: few; D: NA; V: TRBV5-1; J: TRBJ2-7
DNA: TGTGCCAGCAGTTCCGGGACAGCCACCCAAGAGACCCAGTACTTC; CDR3: CASSSGTATQETQYF; size: NA; D: TRBD1; V: TRBV6-6; J: TRBJ2-5
DNA: TGTGCCAGCAGTTTGCAGGGAAGTAGAGAAGCTTTCTTT; CDR3: CASSLQGSREAFF; size: NA; D: NA; V: TRBV28; J: TRBJ1-1
DNA: TGTGCCAGCAGCTTGGGAGGGTTGGGTAACTATGGCTACACCTTC; CDR3: CASSLGGLGNYGYTF; size: NA; D: NA; V: TRBV5-4; J: TRBJ1-2
DNA: TGCGCCAGCAGCCAAGTTCACTTACCCGGCACAGATACGCAGTATTTT; CDR3: CASSQVHLPGTDTQYF; size: NA; D: NA; V: TRBV4-1; J: TRBJ2-3
DNA: TGCGCCAGCAGCTTGGCGTTAGCGGACGAGGGTTACGAGCAGTACTTC; CDR3: CASSLALADEGYEQYF; size: NA; D: NA; V: TRBV5-1; J: TRBJ2-7
DNA: TGTGCCAGCAACGGGAGGGCACAGGGGATTGATTCACCCCTCCACTTT; CDR3: CASNGRAQGIDSPLHF; size: NA; D: TRBD1; V: TRBV2; J: TRBJ1-6
DNA: TGTGCCAGTAGTATCCTCGGGGGGGCGGATGAGCAGTTCTTC; CDR3: CASSILGGADEQFF; size: NA; D: TRBD2; V: TRBV19; J: TRBJ2-1
DNA: TGCAGCGTTGTCGCAGGGGAAGGCGAGCAGTACTTC; CDR3: CSVVAGEGEQYF; size: NA; D: NA; V: TRBV29-1; J: TRBJ2-7
DNA: TGCGCCAGCAGCCCAAACCCAGGGTTAGGGGAGACCCAGTACTTC; CDR3: CASSPNPGLGETQYF; size: NA; D: NA; V: TRBV5-1; J: TRBJ2-5
DNA: TGTGCCAGCAGCCTGGGACAGGGGGGTAATGGCTACACCTTC; CDR3: CASSLGQGGNGYTF; size: NA; D: TRBD1; V: TRBV11-2; J: TRBJ1-2
DNA: TGCGCCAGCAGCTTGTGGGGGCTCTCTGGAAACACCATATATTTT; CDR3: CASSLWGLSGNTIYF; size: NA; D: NA; V: TRBV5-1; J: TRBJ1-3
DNA: TGTGCCAGCAGTGAACTCCAGGGTAGGAGGGCGGGAGGCTACACCTTC; CDR3: CASSELQGRRAGGYTF; size: NA; D: NA; V: TRBV6-1; J: TRBJ1-2
DNA: TGTGCCAGCAGCTTAACCCCACTTAGCGGGCCCACAGATACGCAGTATTTT; CDR3: CASSLTPLSGPTDTQYF; size: once; D: TRBD2; V: TRBV7-9; J: TRBJ2-3
DNA: TGTGCCAGCAGTTTGGAATTAGCGGGGGCCCTTAGCTCCTACAATGAGCAGTTCTTC; CDR3: CASSLELAGALSSYNEQFF; size: NA; D: TRBD2; V: TRBV28; J: TRBJ2-1
DNA: TGTGCCAGCAGCTTACAGGGGGCGGAGGAGACCCAGTACTTC; CDR3: CASSLQGAEETQYF; size: NA; D: TRBD1; V: TRBV5-4; J: TRBJ2-5
DNA: TGTGCCTGGAGTATAGGGGAAATTAATGAAAAACTGTTTTTT; CDR3: CAWSIGEINEKLFF; size: NA; D: NA; V: TRBV30; J: TRBJ1-4
DNA: TGTGCCAGCAGCACCCCTGAGGAGGAATGGGACAATGAGCAGTTCTTC; CDR3: CASSTPEEEWDNEQFF; size: NA; D: NA; V: TRBV7-9; J: TRBJ2-1
DNA: TGTGCCAGCAGTTCCCGACAGGGTTTAACAGATACGCAGTATTTT; CDR3: CASSSRQGLTDTQYF; size: NA; D: TRBD1; V: TRBV27; J: TRBJ2-3
DNA: TGTGCCAGCAGCTCACTAGCGGGGTACGACGAGCAGTACTTC; CDR3: CASSSLAGYDEQYF; size: NA; D: TRBD2; V: TRBV7-2; J: TRBJ2-7
DNA: TGCAGCGTTGAGAATAGGGGTCAGGGCTCCTACGAGCAGTACTTC; CDR3: CSVENRGQGSYEQYF; size: NA; D: NA; V: TRBV29-1; J: TRBJ2-7
DNA: TGCGCCAGCAGTGAGTGGTCGCGGGTAGAGGGAGAGACCCAGTACTTC; CDR3: CASSEWSRVEGETQYF; size: NA; D: NA; V: TRBV10-2; J: TRBJ2-5
DNA: TGTGCCAGCTCACCTAGGGGACAGGGCTACAATGAGCAGTTCTTC; CDR3: CASSPRGQGYNEQFF; size: once; D: TRBD1; V: TRBV18; J: TRBJ2-1
DNA: TGTGCCAGCAGCCAAGGAGACAGGAGAGAAGAGACCCAGTACTTC; CDR3: CASSQGDRREETQYF; size: NA; D: NA; V: TRBV4-2; J: TRBJ2-5
DNA: TGTGCCAGCTCACCCACCAGGGGGGAGTATGGCTACACCTTC; CDR3: CASSPTRGEYGYTF; size: NA; D: TRBD1; V: TRBV18; J: TRBJ1-2
DNA: TGTGCCAGCAGGTCAGGGGGCGGTAGTCGGGAGACCCAGTACTTC; CDR3: CASRSGGGSRETQYF; size: NA; D: TRBD1; V: TRBV28; J: TRBJ2-5
DNA: TGTGCCAGCAGTTTGACGGGACTGAGTAATGAAAAACTGTTTTTT; CDR3: CASSLTGLSNEKLFF; size: NA; D: NA; V: TRBV27; J: TRBJ1-4
DNA: TGCGCCAGCAGCCCTCTTGGACAGGCGAGCTCCTACGAGCAGTACTTC; CDR3: CASSPLGQASSYEQYF; size: NA; D: TRBD1; V: TRBV5-1; J: TRBJ2-7
DNA: TGCAGCGTTGACAGGGGGGTTTTGGAGACCCAGTACTTC; CDR3: CSVDRGVLETQYF; size: NA; D: NA; V: TRBV29-1; J: TRBJ2-5
DNA: TGCAGCGTTGATAAGGGCCAGGGGCAGCCCCAGCATTTT; CDR3: CSVDKGQGQPQHF; size: NA; D: NA; V: TRBV29-1; J: TRBJ1-5
DNA: TGCGCCAGCAGTGGGGGCCAGGGAGCTTTCTTT; CDR3: CASSGGQGAFF; size: few; D: NA; V: TRBV10-1; J: TRBJ1-1
DNA: TGTGCCAGCCGGGGGGGCCCCGGAGATACGCAGTATTTT; CDR3: CASRGGPGDTQYF; size: NA; D: TRBD2; V: TRBV11-3; J: TRBJ2-3
DNA: TGCGCCAGCAGCCACCCCGGGACAGGGTCTTTCGAGCAGTACTTC; CDR3: CASSHPGTGSFEQYF; size: NA; D: TRBD1; V: TRBV4-1; J: TRBJ2-7
DNA: TGTGCCACCACCCCCTCACGGGGGGGTACCGGGGAGCTGTTTTTT; CDR3: CATTPSRGGTGELFF; size: NA; D: TRBD2; V: TRBV24-1; J: TRBJ2-2
DNA: TGCGCCAGCAGCCCCACAGGGGTTGGTCAGCCCCAGCATTTT; CDR3: CASSPTGVGQPQHF; size: NA; D: TRBD1; V: TRBV4-1; J: TRBJ1-5
DNA: TGTGCCAGCTCACCCTCCCCTCATAGCTCCTACGAGCAGTACTTC; CDR3: CASSPSPHSSYEQYF; size: NA; D: NA; V: TRBV18; J: TRBJ2-7
DNA: TGTGCCAGTAGAAGTGAGAGCTCCTACGAGCAGTACTTC; CDR3: CASRSESSYEQYF; size: few; D: NA; V: TRBV19; J: TRBJ2-7
DNA: TGTGCCAGTAGTATTGGACAGGGGGCCCCTGAAGCTTTCTTT; CDR3: CASSIGQGAPEAFF; size: NA; D: TRBD1; V: TRBV19; J: TRBJ1-1
DNA: TGTGCCAGTAGTACCACCCCAATTATAGTTTCGCCCCAGCATTTT; CDR3: CASSTTPIIVSPQHF; size: NA; D: NA; V: TRBV19; J: TRBJ1-5
DNA: TGTGCCAGCAGTGGGTTGCGGGGGGTCAGTCGGGCGCAGTATTTT; CDR3: CASSGLRGVSRAQYF; size: NA; D: TRBD2; V: TRBV2; J: TRBJ2-3
DNA: TGCGCCAGCAGCCGGGGGATCCCGGAGGCTGAAGCTTTCTTT; CDR3: CASSRGIPEAEAFF; size: once; D: NA; V: TRBV5-1; J: TRBJ1-1
DNA: TGCGCCAGCAGCCCGCCGGGGGGGGCGAATGAGCAGTTCTTC; CDR3: CASSPPGGANEQFF; size: NA; D: TRBD2; V: TRBV5-1; J: TRBJ2-1
DNA: TGTGCCAGTAGTGTAGACAGGGGGACGGAGACCCAGTACTTC; CDR3: CASSVDRGTETQYF; size: NA; D: TRBD1; V: TRBV19; J: TRBJ2-5
DNA: TGTGCCTGGAGTGACCCCCTGAGGCTAGCGGAGCAAGAGACCCAGTACTTC; CDR3: CAWSDPLRLAEQETQYF; size: NA; D: TRBD2; V: TRBV30; J: TRBJ2-5
DNA: TGCAGCGTTGAAGAAAGGGAGGCGGCTGAAGCTTTCTTT; CDR3: CSVEEREAAEAFF; size: NA; D: NA; V: TRBV29-1; J: TRBJ1-1